The entry below gives a single T cell receptor beta chain sequence along with its context. This sample is drawn from a study of blood T cell repertoires in COVID-19. Across the study: The United States, Italy and Spain provided the acute and convalescent COVID-19 samples. Sample material is recorded as cDNA or gDNA derived from T cells, B-cell-depleted T cells, or PBMCs.

As processed by the authors: Amplification of reference gene primers was used by the study to estimate nucleated cell counts. Sequencing was performed with immunoSEQ multiplex PCR; in TCRdb, only in-frame clones are kept and a portion is missing. D and trimming come from the DNA, and the V and J calls and clone size come from that table. The sample gives 200,000 to 250,000 clones, about nine tenths of which show up once; 6.2% is in the top ten. Trimming shortened V by 2 bases and J by 4 bases, and 11 bases separated the two germline ends. There are 14 residues in the CDR3. The V gene's germline CDR1 is SGHTA and CDR2 FQGTGA.

This sequence joins TRBV7-3 and TRBJ1-2; D call uncertain. The receptor comes from a man aged 55-75 years with acute or convalescent COVID-19. Sequencing used peripheral blood. This CDR3 reads CASSLSGEAYGYTF. Here the CDR3 DNA reads TGTGCCAGCAGCTTATCCGGGGAAGCCTATGGCTACACCTTC.